This TCR beta chain was observed in a study of identical twins. Study findings and constraints: The authors noted that invariant MAIT and iNKT cells could partly confound zero-insertion analyses. Out-of-frame alpha sequences common to twins exhibited a surplus of low generation probability.

Template switching supplied a universal primer site; unique molecular identifiers were carried on the cDNA. TCRdb re-analysed the 5' RACE reads in MiXCR, keeping a single row per CDR3 protein. The table shows hundreds of thousands of distinct CDR3 sequences, with 21% occurring only once. This clonotype was detected a few times. No antigen is known for it. J gave up 6 bases and V 2 bases, and 1 base lay outside the gene matches. The germline V gene encodes CDR1 DFQATT and CDR2 SNEGSKA (reference sequence). This CDR3 spans 12 amino acids. The same sample was also used in a study of T cells expressing NK-cell markers. That investigation notes: The authors restricted sorting to alpha-beta TCR T cells with an anti-gamma-delta TCR antibody in several experiments.

The chain links TRBV20-1 to TRBJ2-1; 7 bases are a match to TRBD2. The clonotype comes from a woman between 18 and 29 years old in good health. The specimen was PBMCs. The CDR3 spells CSARRGVNEQFF. CDR3 sequence (DNA): TGCAGTGCTAGACGGGGGGTCAATGAGCAGTTCTTC.